This TCR beta chain was identified in a study of blood T cell repertoires in COVID-19. Study summary: Collection of acute and convalescent COVID-19 samples took place in the United States, Italy and Spain. Nucleic acid was either cDNA or gDNA, and it came from T cells, B-cell-depleted T cells, or PBMCs.

Sequencing used immunoSEQ multiplex PCR; TCRdb keeps in-frame clones, though not all of them. The table shows roughly 240,000 clones, with around 80% occurring only once. The CDR3 length is 15 residues. V shed 1 base and J 7 bases; nucleotides not matched to a gene: 7. From germline, CDR1 is MNHNS and CDR2 SASEGT. The genes are TRBV6-1 and TRBJ1-5; 7 bases line up with TRBD1. The sequence came from an elderly woman with acute or convalescent COVID-19. Sequencing input: peripheral blood. Written as DNA, the CDR3 is TGTGCCAGCAGTGAAGGCCAGGGGGGCGGACAGCCCCAGCATTTT. Its translation: CASSEGQGGGQPQHF.